This entry is about one T cell receptor (beta chain). Antigen: not known. The Oncomine TCR Beta short-read assay was applied to DNA of cultured CD4+ T cells. It was from cultured CD4+ T cells that genomic DNA was extracted. Each CDR3 protein is one row after TCRdb ran MiXCR on the PCR reads. This sample has about 16,000 distinct CDR3 sequences, with around half found just once. CDR1 and CDR2 from the germline V gene are MDHEN and SYDVKM. V shed 7 bases and J 2 bases; nucleotides not matched to a gene: 8. This CDR3 is built from 16 residues. Documented treatment: roughly nine-day PBMC culture with coronavirus spike peptide pools or control peptides (ViraFEST assay). After culture for approximately nine days, isolation of CD4+ T cells was performed by negative selection. This sample was taken from a study of vaccination and CD4 T cells after COVID-19. About the research overall: Eight to ten convalescent patients had mild and one had severe PCR-confirmed SARS-CoV-2 disease. The stimulus for the cells was overlapping spike peptides derived from SARS-CoV-2, HCoV-NL63, HCoV-OC43 and HCoV-229E.

This specimen was CD4+ T cells from blood, cultured in vitro, taken before SARS-CoV-2 vaccination. This receptor was obtained from a human donor who had recovered from COVID-19. The V gene is TRBV28, the J gene TRBJ2-6, with 7 bases matching TRBD2. This chain's CDR3 is CASKEGGPTGANVLTF. The CDR3 bases are TGTGCCAGCAAGGAGGGAGGGCCTACTGGGGCCAACGTCCTGACTTTC.